This is a list of T cell receptor beta chains from one sample in a study of cytotoxic CD8 clonotypes in ibrutinib-treated CLL. Sequencing was performed with immunoSEQ multiplex PCR; in TCRdb, only in-frame clones are kept and a portion is missing. The data hold hundreds of thousands of clones, with approximately 80% observed a single time. The input for sequencing was PBMCs, taken before ibrutinib treatment. The receptors were gathered from a human donor with chronic lymphocytic leukemia. Both conserved end residues are part of each CDR3. A D gene is named only where the DNA matches it firmly. Rows may omit the clone size; those that give it use once, few, many or a size class.

TRBJ2-7 | TRBD1 | NA | TRBV2 | TGTGCCAGCAGAGGGGGCGCGGGCCTCTCCTACGAGCAGTACTTC | CASRGGAGLSYEQYF
TRBJ1-5 | NA | few | TRBV12-5 | TGTGCTAGTGGCCTTGGGACACATAATCAGCCCCAGCATTTT | CASGLGTHNQPQHF
TRBJ2-7 | NA | NA | TRBV18 | TGTGCCAGCTCACCACAGGGGGCTAGCGGCTACTACGAGCAGTACTTC | CASSPQGASGYYEQYF
TRBJ1-2 | NA | NA | TRBV6-4 | TGTGCCAGCAGTGAGGGGGGGGTTGGCTATGGCTACACCTTC | CASSEGGVGYGYTF
TRBJ2-5 | NA | NA | TRBV13 | TGTGCCAGCAGCTTAGGACTAGCAGAGACCCAGTACTTC | CASSLGLAETQYF
TRBJ2-7 | TRBD1 | NA | TRBV5-1 | TGCGCCAGCAGGGACGGGACAGGGGATTACGAGCAGTACTTC | CASRDGTGDYEQYF
TRBJ2-7 | TRBD2 | NA | TRBV9 | TGTGCCAGCAGCGTAGAACCGCTAGCGGACCAGCAGTACTTC | CASSVEPLADQQYF
TRBJ2-3 | TRBD2 | NA | TRBV9 | TGTGCCAGCAGCCCAGGACTATCGGGAGGGCCTACAGATACGCAGTATTTT | CASSPGLSGGPTDTQYF
TRBJ2-1 | NA | NA | TRBV18 | TGTGCCAGCTCATCTGGGGGCCACTCCTACAATGAGCAGTTCTTC | CASSSGGHSYNEQFF
TRBJ1-5 | TRBD1 | NA | TRBV18 | TGTGCCAGCTCGCAGGGGGTGAATGGAGGCAATCAGCCCCAGCATTTT | CASSQGVNGGNQPQHF
TRBJ2-7 | TRBD2 | NA | TRBV7-8 | TGTGCCAGCAGCTTAGAGCTAGCGGGGGCCTACGAGCAGTACTTC | CASSLELAGAYEQYF
TRBJ1-2 | TRBD1 | NA | TRBV5-1 | TGCGCCAGCAGCTCGGGACAGGGAAGTGGCTACACCTTC | CASSSGQGSGYTF
TRBJ2-2 | TRBD1 | NA | TRBV30 | TGTGCCTGCGGACAGGGAGGAACCGGGGAGCTGTTTTTT | CACGQGGTGELFF
TRBJ2-7 | TRBD2 | NA | TRBV27 | TGTGCCAGCAGTTTCATTAGCGGGAGTGCGGAAACCTACGAGCAGTACTTC | CASSFISGSAETYEQYF
TRBJ2-7 | NA | once | TRBV7-6 | TGTGCCAGCAGCTTAGTTGCCAGCGTCTCCTACGAGCAGTACTTC | CASSLVASVSYEQYF
TRBJ2-5 | TRBD2 | NA | TRBV5-1 | TGCGCCAGCAGCTTGGCCTTGGCTAGCGGGAGGGCCAGGGAGACCCAGTACTTC | CASSLALASGRARETQYF
TRBJ1-1 | TRBD1 | NA | TRBV5-4 | TGTGCCAGCAGACGAACAGGGGTGAGCACTGAAGCTTTCTTT | CASRRTGVSTEAFF
TRBJ2-7 | NA | NA | TRBV11-2 | TGTGCCAGCAGCTTAGTGTTGGAGGTGAGGTCGGGCTACGAGCAGTACTTC | CASSLVLEVRSGYEQYF
TRBJ2-7 | NA | NA | TRBV4-2 | TGTGCCAGCAGCCAAGCCGTGGGTCAGGGGATCTACGAGCAGTACTTC | CASSQAVGQGIYEQYF
TRBJ1-5 | TRBD1 | NA | TRBV28 | TGTGCCAGCAGTTTAGCGGACAGGGGTCTTAGCAATCAGCCCCAGCATTTT | CASSLADRGLSNQPQHF
TRBJ1-1 | NA | NA | TRBV7-8 | TGTGCCAGCAGCTTAGGTCGTACAGGTGGGACTGAAGCTTTCTTT | CASSLGRTGGTEAFF
TRBJ2-5 | TRBD2 | NA | TRBV7-2 | TGTGCCAGCAGCCTAACCTTAGCGGGAGGGCCAGAGACCCAGTACTTC | CASSLTLAGGPETQYF
TRBJ2-2 | TRBD1 | NA | TRBV5-6 | TGTGCCAGCAGCGCTCGACAGGGGGCCGGCGCCGGGGAGCTGTTTTTT | CASSARQGAGAGELFF
TRBJ2-5 | NA | NA | TRBV7-6 | TGTGCCAGCAGCTTACGGCGGGAAAACTTTGCAGAGACCCAGTACTTC | CASSLRRENFAETQYF
TRBJ2-2 | TRBD2 | NA | TRBV19 | TGTGCCAGTAGTCGGGGCAGGGGGAATAGCGGGAGGGCCGGGGAGCTGTTTTTT | CASSRGRGNSGRAGELFF
TRBJ2-7 | TRBD1 | NA | TRBV25-1 | TGTGCCAGCAGGGGGGGACAGGCTTCCTACGAGCAGTACTTC | CASRGGQASYEQYF
TRBJ2-7 | TRBD2 | few | TRBV15 | TGTGCCACCAGCAGGGATCGTGCGGGAGACATTCGGGCTTACGAGCAGTACTTC | CATSRDRAGDIRAYEQYF
TRBJ2-7 | TRBD1 | NA | TRBV7-9 | TGTGCCAGCAGCTTAGCCTCCGGGACAGGACCTTACGAGCAGTACTTC | CASSLASGTGPYEQYF